Each of the 30 T cell receptor beta chains below was sequenced from the same sample in a study of cytomegalovirus exposure and HLA in healthy donors. It was with 60 Vbeta and 13 Jbeta primers that the PCR ran. Assay: immunoSEQ multiplex PCR; the TCRdb copy retains only in-frame clones and omits some. This table holds about 170,000 clones, roughly 60% found once. The sample consisted of PBMCs. These receptor sequences come from a man in his forties in good health and CMV-seronegative.

V gene TRBV6-6 combines with J gene TRBJ1-2, with 7 bases aligning to TRBD1. V shed 7 bases, J shed 3 bases, and the junction held 8 bases outside the gene matches. From germline, CDR1 is MNHNY and CDR2 SVGAGI (reference sequence). This CDR3 has 14 residues. The CDR3 DNA reads TGTGCCAGCAAGACCGACAGGGTTGACTATGGCTACACCTTC. It specifies CASKTDRVDYGYTF.

The V call is TRBV15, the J call TRBJ2-7; 7 bases align to TRBD1. Germline V gene lookup returns CDR1 LNHNV and CDR2 YYDKDF (reference sequence). J gave up 0 bases and V 5 bases, and 13 bases lay outside the gene matches. The CDR3 runs to 17 residues. CDR3 sequence reads: CATSPPRQGPSSYEQYF. The CDR3 region has the DNA TGTGCCACCAGCCCCCCCCGACAGGGTCCAAGCTCCTACGAGCAGTACTTC.

V gene TRBV7-2 combines with J gene TRBJ1-6, with D perhaps matching TRBD1 (5 bases). The germline V gene encodes CDR1 SGHTA and CDR2 FQGNSA. There are 15 residues in the CDR3. The V end lost 4 bases, the J end lost 7 bases, and 14 bases lay between the germline ends. The CDR3 DNA reads as TGTGCCAGCAGCTCCACAGGTTTGGAGAATTCACCCCTCCACTTT. It translates to CASSSTGLENSPLHF.

The chain has TRBV6-1 and TRBJ2-7; 9 nucleotides agree with TRBD1. The junction had 4 bases not matched to a gene; V was cut back by 4 bases and J by 3 bases. CDR3 size: 14 residues. The germline CDR1 and CDR2 sequences are MNHNS and SASEGT. This CDR3 reads CASSVGTGHYEQYF. DNA for the CDR3: TGTGCCAGCAGTGTCGGGACAGGGCACTACGAGCAGTACTTC.

The chain carries TRBV5-4 and TRBJ2-3; 9 nucleotides agree with TRBD1. Unmatched junction bases numbered 9, after V lost 4 bases and J lost 3 bases. This CDR3 has 16 residues. Germline CDR1 SGHNT, CDR2 YYREEE (reference sequence). The CDR3 region is CASSTRTGASTDTQYF. Written as DNA, the CDR3 is TGTGCCAGCAGCACGCGGACAGGGGCCTCGACAGATACGCAGTATTTT.

The rearrangement joins TRBV27 to TRBJ2-6; TRBD2 aligns across 7 bases. The CDR3 length is 16 residues. Trimming at V came to 6 bases and at J to 3 bases, leaving 8 bases not matched to a gene. The germline V gene has CDR1 MNHEY and CDR2 SMNVEV (reference sequence). For the CDR3, the DNA is TGTGCCAGCAGCTCCGGGAGGTCATATGGGGCCAACGTCCTGACTTTC. It is translated as CASSSGRSYGANVLTF.

The rearrangement links TRBV28 to TRBJ1-1, with TRBD1 identical over 7 bases. The CDR3 sequence is 13 residues long. The germline CDR1 and CDR2 sequences are MDHEN and SYDVKM. The V segment lost 4 bases and the J segment 6 bases; nucleotides outside the gene matches: 5. This chain's CDR3 is CASSSTGRPEAFF. The DNA of the CDR3 is TGTGCCAGCAGTTCGACAGGGCGGCCTGAAGCTTTCTTT.

The chain employs TRBV27 and TRBJ2-7; TRBD2 agrees at 11 bases. The V gene's germline CDR1 is MNHEY and CDR2 SMNVEV (reference sequence). The trim removed 6 bases at V and 4 bases at J, leaving 8 bases unmatched. The CDR3 contains 15 residues. The DNA for the CDR3 is TGTGCCAGCAGCTTTACTAGCGGGGGCAAATACGAGCAGTACTTC. Translating it yields CASSFTSGGKYEQYF.

The J gene is TRBJ2-3, the V gene TRBV5-4; TRBD2 is a possible D gene (6 bases). The CDR3 sequence is 14 residues long. V shed 2 bases and J shed 4 bases, with 11 bases lying between them. Per the germline V gene, CDR1 is SGHNT and CDR2 is YYREEE (reference sequence). The CDR3 nucleotides read TGTGCCAGCAGCTTCCCCGAGCGGGCAGATACGCAGTATTTT. Amino acid sequence: CASSFPERADTQYF.

This clone was observed a handful of times. The V and J genes are TRBV19 and TRBJ2-7; 7 bases map to TRBD1. Trimming cost V 2 bases and J 1 base; bases outside gene matches: 5. The germline V gene has CDR1 LNHDA and CDR2 SQIVND (reference sequence). This CDR3 region has 15 residues. DNA of the CDR3: TGTGCCAGTAGTATAACGACAGGGCCGTCCTACGAGCAGTACTTC. Encoded protein: CASSITTGPSYEQYF.

This chain links TRBV11-1 with TRBJ1-1; 7 nucleotides line up with TRBD1. Per germline, CDR1 SGHAT and CDR2 FQDESV (reference sequence). This CDR3 is built from 14 residues. Trimming took 8 bases from V and 0 from J; bases not matched to a gene: 6. The DNA for the CDR3 is TGTGCCAGCGTGGACAGGTACATGAACACTGAAGCTTTCTTT. Its protein is CASVDRYMNTEAFF. The full variable domain, with the rest looked up from reference TRBV11-1 and TRBJ1-1, is EAEVAQSPRYKITEKSQAVAFWCDPISGHATLYWYRQILGQGPELLVQFQDESVVDDSQLPKDRFSAERLKGVDSTLKIQPAELGDSAMYLCASVDRYMNTEAFFGQGTRLTVV.

This chain uses TRBV19 with TRBJ2-5; 11 bases align to TRBD1. The CDR3 covers 14 residues. Germline trimming cut 6 bases from V and 5 bases from J; bases unmatched to any gene: 5. Germline V gene data show CDR1 as LNHDA and CDR2 as SQIVND (reference sequence). In DNA form, the CDR3 reads TGTGCCAGTAGGGACAGGGGGCATGGGGAGACCCAGTACTTC. It translates to CASRDRGHGETQYF.

The V call is TRBV5-4, the J call TRBJ2-1, with D possibly matching TRBD1 (6 bases). V lost 1 base to trimming and J lost 3 bases, with 11 bases between them. The CDR3 extends over 15 amino acids. Per the germline V gene, CDR1 is SGHNT and CDR2 is YYREEE (reference sequence). The CDR3 DNA sequence: TGTGCCAGCAGCTTGACCGGGACATACTACAATGAGCAGTTCTTC. This codes for CASSLTGTYYNEQFF.

This chain uses TRBV27 with TRBJ2-1; 14 nucleotides line up with TRBD2. CDR1 is MNHEY, CDR2 SMNVEV, per germline (reference sequence). The trim removed 3 bases at V and 6 bases at J, leaving 1 base unmatched. The CDR3 has 15 amino acids. The CDR3 DNA sequence: TGTGCCAGCAGTTTTGGGACTAGCGGGAGCAATGAGCAGTTCTTC. Translated: CASSFGTSGSNEQFF.

The chain is built from TRBV6-5 and TRBJ1-4; D remains ambiguous. CDR3 length: 11 residues. Germline V lookup: CDR1 MNHEY, CDR2 SVGAGI. V lost 10 bases, J lost 8 bases, and 11 bases lay in between. CDR3 in DNA: TGTGCCACCGTCGGAGGGGAAAAACTGTTTTTT. Its translation is CATVGGEKLFF.

V usage is TRBV5-4 and J usage is TRBJ2-3; a possible D gene is TRBD2 (6 bases). V was pared by 1 base and J by 1 base, with 13 bases between. The germline V gene has CDR1 SGHNT and CDR2 YYREEE (reference sequence). The CDR3 runs 16 residues. CDR3 in amino acids: CASSLKGGARTDTQYF. The CDR3 DNA sequence: TGTGCCAGCAGCTTGAAAGGCGGGGCCCGCACAGATACGCAGTATTTT.

CDR3: CASTRTGFNTGELFF. Written as DNA, the CDR3 is TGTGCCAGTACAAGGACAGGCTTTAACACCGGGGAGCTGTTTTTT. This chain uses TRBV6-6 with TRBJ2-2, with 7 nucleotides matching TRBD1. This CDR3 region has 15 residues. Germline lookup yields CDR1 MNHNY and CDR2 SVGAGI (reference sequence). V gave up 9 bases and J gave up 2 bases; unmatched junction bases: 9.

This clone was detected once. The chain carries TRBV6-5 and TRBJ2-5; D is perhaps TRBD2 (6 bases). There are 13 residues in the CDR3. The ends were cut back, 8 bases at V and 0 bases at J, with 10 bases in the middle. Germline V gene lookup returns CDR1 MNHEY and CDR2 SVGAGI. In DNA form, the CDR3 reads TGTGCCAGCTATGGGGGGTACCAAGAGACCCAGTACTTC. Translation gives CASYGGYQETQYF.

This clone was seen only a few times. V is TRBV10-2 and J is TRBJ2-7; TRBD1 matches 10 bases. The V gene's germline CDR1 is WSHSY and CDR2 SAAADI. The V and J ends lost 0 bases and 4 bases, in that order; junction bases with no gene match: 9. The CDR3 has 17 residues. CDR3 DNA: TGCGCCAGCAGTGAGTCGTCGACAGGGGGCGCGACTTACGAGCAGTACTTC. Encoded protein: CASSESSTGGATYEQYF.

This chain links TRBV19 with TRBJ1-2; weak D call: TRBD1 (5 bases). This CDR3 is 13 amino acids long. The V gene's germline CDR1 is LNHDA and CDR2 SQIVND (reference sequence). Trimming cost V 6 bases and J 7 bases, with 15 bases left between them. The CDR3 is CASSPRGGSGYTF. The CDR3 coding sequence is TGTGCCAGTAGCCCCCGGGGGGGATCTGGCTACACCTTC.

This rearrangement joins TRBV19 to TRBJ2-5; D might be TRBD1 (6 bases). V was pared by 5 bases and J by 3 bases, with 13 bases between. The CDR3 spans 14 residues. Germline lookup yields CDR1 LNHDA and CDR2 SQIVND (reference sequence). DNA of the CDR3: TGTGCCAGTAGTCCGAACAGGGCGGAAGAGACCCAGTACTTC. Encoded protein: CASSPNRAEETQYF.

The chain links TRBV6-5 to TRBJ1-1; 10 bases line up with TRBD1. The CDR3 loop spans 14 amino acids. The trim removed 2 bases at V and 6 bases at J, leaving 3 bases unmatched. Germline lookup yields CDR1 MNHEY and CDR2 SVGAGI. CDR3 sequence (DNA): TGTGCCAGCAGTTACACAGACAGGGGGCCTGAAGCTTTCTTT. It translates to CASSYTDRGPEAFF.

V is TRBV7-3 and J is TRBJ2-3, with a tentative D call TRBD1 (5 bases). CDR1 SGHTA and CDR2 FQGTGA come from the germline V gene. This CDR3 is 14 amino acids long. Trimming took off 6 bases at V and 4 bases at J, with 14 bases between the two ends. DNA of the CDR3: TGTGCCAGCAGTCTTTTAACAGGCGCAGATACGCAGTATTTT. Translation: CASSLLTGADTQYF.

CDR3 residues: CASSLGGQGARYGYTF. The DNA for the CDR3 is TGTGCCAGCAGCTTAGGGGGACAGGGGGCTAGATATGGCTACACCTTC. The chain combines TRBV7-2 with TRBJ1-2; 12 bases match TRBD1. Trimming took 1 base from V and 5 from J; bases not matched to a gene: 5. In germline, CDR1 is SGHTA, CDR2 FQGNSA. The CDR3 consists of 16 residues.

The J gene is TRBJ1-2, the V gene TRBV19; 9 nucleotides match TRBD1. Germline V gene data show CDR1 as LNHDA and CDR2 as SQIVND (reference sequence). Trimming removed 4 bases from V and 1 base from J; junction bases left unmatched: 10. The CDR3 totals 17 residues. CDR3 region: CASSTLGQGSGNYGYTF. DNA for the CDR3: TGTGCCAGTAGTACCCTTGGACAGGGGTCGGGTAACTATGGCTACACCTTC.

V usage is TRBV28 and J usage is TRBJ1-5, with 8 bases fitting TRBD1. This CDR3 spans 15 amino acids. V shed 5 bases and J 7 bases; nucleotides not matched to a gene: 10. Germline V gene lookup returns CDR1 MDHEN and CDR2 SYDVKM. In nucleotides, the CDR3 is TGTGCCAGCAGTGCGGCAGGGGGCGCCCCACAGCCCCAGCATTTT. Translation gives CASSAAGGAPQPQHF.

This chain links TRBV5-1 with TRBJ2-7; 7 positions agree with TRBD1. J lost 9 bases, V lost 4 bases, and 4 bases had no gene match. The CDR3 is 11 residues long. The germline CDR1 and CDR2 sequences are SGHRS and YFSETQ. This CDR3 reads CASSPGQRQYF. The DNA for the CDR3 is TGCGCCAGCAGCCCGGGACAGAGGCAGTACTTC.

V is TRBV10-3 and J is TRBJ2-7, with TRBD2 identical over 9 bases. The CDR3 runs to 14 residues. Germline CDR1 ENHRY, CDR2 SYGVKD. The V and J ends lost 5 bases and 2 bases, in that order; junction bases with no gene match: 4. The CDR3 DNA reads as TGTGCCATCAGTCTACTAGCGGGCACCTACGAGCAGTACTTC. Its protein is CAISLLAGTYEQYF.

The chain uses TRBV4-3 and TRBJ2-7, with 9 bases fitting TRBD2. The junction had 8 bases not matched to a gene; V was cut back by 0 bases and J by 2 bases. This CDR3 spans 17 amino acids. Germline-derived CDR1 and CDR2 are LGHNA and YSLEER. For the CDR3, the DNA is TGCGCCAGCAGCCAAGATTTGGCGACTAGCGGTCCCTACGAGCAGTACTTC. It is translated as CASSQDLATSGPYEQYF.

V gene TRBV7-9 combines with J gene TRBJ2-2; D perhaps matches TRBD2 (5 bases). V shed 3 bases and J shed 0 bases, with 11 bases lying between them. This CDR3 has 16 amino acids. Germline V CDR1 and CDR2: SEHNR, FQNEAQ (reference sequence). The CDR3 loop is CASSFSGTPNTGELFF. Written as DNA, the CDR3 is TGTGCCAGCAGCTTCTCGGGAACCCCGAACACCGGGGAGCTGTTTTTT.